This TCR beta chain came from a study of shared clonotypes between healthy human individuals. Caucasian adults living in Nashville, Tennessee, provided all samples. Approximately 100 million PBMCs served as the genomic DNA source for unsorted samples. V shed 4 bases and J 7 bases; nucleotides not matched to a gene: 7. The CDR3 is made up of 13 amino acids. Germline assignment: CDR1 SGHAT and CDR2 FQNNGV. Deep was the level used in running the assay. Unsorted PBMC replicate PCRs used 300 ng DNA, approximately 29,000 T cell genomes. Clones were read by immunoSEQ multiplex PCR, and TCRdb kept only the in-frame ones, dropping some. The data show around 500,000 clones, with around 79% seen just once and roughly an eighth held by the top ten.

The sample taken for sequencing was PBMCs. This TCR came from a woman aged 40 to 50 in good health. Some clones in this sample may be carry-over from other donors' samples. The rearrangement links TRBV11-2 to TRBJ2-7; TRBD1 matches at 7 bases. The CDR3 DNA reads TGTGCCAGCAGCTCCGACAGGGTGGGGGAGCAGTACTTC. Protein: CASSSDRVGEQYF.